This TCR beta chain originates from a study of blood T cell repertoires in COVID-19. Profiling relied on immunoSEQ multiplex PCR, and the TCRdb table lists in-frame clones only, not all of them. The sample includes roughly 220,000 clones, about 87% of them seen just once. V was shortened by 5 bases and J by 6 bases, with 14 bases between the two germline ends. The V gene's germline CDR1 is LNHDA and CDR2 SQIVND (reference sequence). This CDR3 has 14 residues. The J gene is TRBJ2-1, the V gene TRBV19; tentatively, D is TRBD2 (6 bases). This TCR was recovered from a woman aged 25 to 39 who had recovered from COVID-19. The sequenced material came from PBMCs or T cells enriched from blood (not recorded which). CDR3 DNA: TGTGCCAGTAGTTTTCCAGTGGGGGGCAATGAGCAGTTCTTC. It encodes CASSFPVGGNEQFF.